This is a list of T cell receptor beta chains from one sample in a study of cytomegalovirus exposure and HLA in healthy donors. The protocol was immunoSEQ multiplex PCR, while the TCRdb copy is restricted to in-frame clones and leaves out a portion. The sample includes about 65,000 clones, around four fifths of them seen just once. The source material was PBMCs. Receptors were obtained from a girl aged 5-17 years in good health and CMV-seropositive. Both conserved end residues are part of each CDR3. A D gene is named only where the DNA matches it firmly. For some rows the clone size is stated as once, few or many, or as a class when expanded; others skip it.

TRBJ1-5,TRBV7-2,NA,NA,CASSLDRAGNQPQHF,TGTGCCAGCAGCTTAGACAGGGCTGGCAATCAGCCCCAGCATTTT
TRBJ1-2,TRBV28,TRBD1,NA,CASSFRGTGYGYTF,TGTGCCAGCAGTTTCAGGGGGACAGGTTATGGCTACACCTTC
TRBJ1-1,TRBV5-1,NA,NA,CASSLAQGNTEAFF,TGCGCCAGCAGCTTGGCACAGGGTAACACTGAAGCTTTCTTT
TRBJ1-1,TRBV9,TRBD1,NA,CASSVTGAPTLDTEAFF,TGTGCCAGCAGCGTTACAGGGGCCCCGACCTTGGACACTGAAGCTTTCTTT
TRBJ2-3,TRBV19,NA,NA,CASSPGHSTDTQYF,TGTGCCAGTAGCCCGGGACACAGCACAGATACGCAGTATTTT
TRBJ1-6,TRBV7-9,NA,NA,CASSLSGGNSPLHF,TGTGCCAGCAGCTTATCGGGCGGGAATTCACCCCTCCACTTT
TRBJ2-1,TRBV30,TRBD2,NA,CASAGEAYNEQFF,TGTGCCTCAGCGGGAGAAGCCTACAATGAGCAGTTCTTC
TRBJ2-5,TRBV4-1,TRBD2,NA,CASSQVGTGTSGGETQYF,TGCGCCAGCAGCCAAGTTGGAACCGGGACTAGCGGGGGTGAGACCCAGTACTTC
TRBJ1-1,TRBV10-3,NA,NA,CAISDMDRNTEAFF,TGTGCCATCAGTGACATGGACAGGAACACTGAAGCTTTCTTT
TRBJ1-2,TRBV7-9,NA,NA,CASSLGGVGQQGYTF,TGTGCCAGCAGCTTAGGGGGGGTTGGCCAGCAGGGCTACACCTTC
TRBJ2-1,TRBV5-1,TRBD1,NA,CASSSSTGVNEQFF,TGCGCCAGCAGCTCTTCGACAGGGGTCAATGAGCAGTTCTTC
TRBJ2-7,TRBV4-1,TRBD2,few,CASSQDRSSGALYEQYF,TGCGCCAGCAGCCAAGATCGGAGTAGCGGGGCCCTCTACGAGCAGTACTTC
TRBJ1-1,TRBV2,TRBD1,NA,CASSVPGGTEAFF,TGTGCCAGCAGTGTTCCAGGGGGCACTGAAGCTTTCTTT